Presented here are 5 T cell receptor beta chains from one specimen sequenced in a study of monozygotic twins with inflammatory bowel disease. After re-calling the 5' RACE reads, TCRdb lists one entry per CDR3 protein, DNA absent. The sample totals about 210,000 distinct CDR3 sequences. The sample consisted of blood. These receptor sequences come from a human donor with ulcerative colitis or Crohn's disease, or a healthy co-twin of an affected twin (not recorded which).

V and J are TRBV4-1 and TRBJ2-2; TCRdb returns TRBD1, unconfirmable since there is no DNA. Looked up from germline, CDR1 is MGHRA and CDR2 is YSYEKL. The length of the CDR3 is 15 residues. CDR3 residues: CASSGQGFRAGELFF.

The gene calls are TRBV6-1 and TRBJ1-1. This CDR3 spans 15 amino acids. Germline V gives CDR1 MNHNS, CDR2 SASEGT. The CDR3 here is CASRKGQIMNTEAFF.

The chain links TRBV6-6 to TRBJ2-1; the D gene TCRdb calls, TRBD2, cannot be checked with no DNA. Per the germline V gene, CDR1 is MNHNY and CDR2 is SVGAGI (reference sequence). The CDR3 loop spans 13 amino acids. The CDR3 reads CATGTSGGARQFF.

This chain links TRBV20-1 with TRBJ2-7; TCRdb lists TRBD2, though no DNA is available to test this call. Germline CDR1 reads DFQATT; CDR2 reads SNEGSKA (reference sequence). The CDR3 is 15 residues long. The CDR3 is CSATTRPSDTYEQYF.

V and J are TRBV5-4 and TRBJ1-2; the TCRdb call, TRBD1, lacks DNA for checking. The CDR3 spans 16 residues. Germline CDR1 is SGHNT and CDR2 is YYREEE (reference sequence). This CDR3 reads CASSVPTLTGSAGYTF.